The 8 T cell receptor beta chains below all came from one sample that was sequenced in a study of shared clonotypes between healthy human individuals (dated by TCRdb to about 2020). Library preparation was by the immunoSEQ multiplex PCR assay. Not all clones reach the TCRdb copy of this immuneACCESS table, which keeps in-frame sequences only. Checked studies attribute under half of the gap to unresolved V genes and leave the rest unexplained. In all, the sample holds millions of clones, and 90% to 95% of those were seen once. The ten largest clones add up to about 0.13% of the sample. Sequenced: naive CD4+ T cells sorted from blood. Per the publication, the cell subset or site label means: CD45RA+ positively selected. These receptors came from a young man in good health.

The chain couples TRBV11-3 to TRBJ2-5; 7 bases line up with TRBD2. The length of the CDR3 is 14 residues. Germline CDR1 and CDR2: SGHNT and YENEEA. The ends lost 0 bases at V and 3 bases at J; junction bases unmatched: 1. CDR3 residues: CASSLDGTKETQYF. The CDR3 DNA reads TGTGCCAGCAGCTTAGATGGGACTAAAGAGACCCAGTACTTC.

This chain uses TRBV6-4 with TRBJ2-1; the match to TRBD2 covers 10 bases. The CDR3 spans 15 residues. The junction had 11 bases not matched to a gene; V was cut back by 7 bases and J by 8 bases. Per germline, CDR1 MRHNA and CDR2 SNTAGT. CDR3 sequence reads: CASTRSGGATDEQFF. The CDR3 nucleotides read TGTGCCAGCACTAGGAGCGGGGGGGCCACCGATGAGCAGTTCTTC.

About this clone: In the same sample, other DNA sequences code for this CDR3. The rearrangement links TRBV29-1 to TRBJ2-5; D ambiguous. Germline-derived CDR1 and CDR2 are SQVTM and ANQGSEA. The germline V and J ends were trimmed by 4 bases and 1 base, with 7 bases remaining between them. The CDR3 spans 12 residues. CDR3 DNA sequence: TGCAGCGTTGCAGCAGGCCAAGAGACCCAGTACTTC. This sequence encodes CSVAAGQETQYF.

In this sample, this clone turned up once. This rearrangement joins TRBV6-1 to TRBJ2-3; D is perhaps TRBD2 (6 bases). The CDR3 is made up of 15 amino acids. CDR1 and CDR2 (germline): MNHNS, SASEGT. The V and J ends lost 6 bases and 3 bases respectively, with 16 bases between them. CDR3 sequence: CASRVVAGITDTQYF. The CDR3 DNA reads as TGTGCCAGCAGGGTGGTGGCGGGAATAACAGATACGCAGTATTTT.

This clone was recorded only once. The chain combines TRBV29-1 with TRBJ2-7; D uncertain. The CDR3 has 14 amino acids. Trimming cost V 6 bases and J 3 bases, with 18 bases left between them. Per germline, CDR1 SQVTM and CDR2 ANQGSEA. As DNA, the CDR3 is TGCAGCGTCGGTTATGACAAAGTCCGCTACGAGCAGTACTTC. It yields the protein CSVGYDKVRYEQYF.

Only one count was recorded for this clone. Other DNA sequences in the sample encode the same CDR3. The chain combines TRBV7-2 with TRBJ2-7, with 12 bases matching TRBD2. This CDR3 comprises 16 residues. The germline CDR1 and CDR2 sequences are SGHTA and FQGNSA. The trim removed 1 base at V and 0 bases at J, leaving 1 base unmatched. The chain's CDR3 is CASSLGGLAGSYEQYF. In nucleotides, the CDR3 is TGTGCCAGCAGCTTAGGGGGACTAGCGGGCTCCTACGAGCAGTACTTC.

The CDR3 DNA reads as TGTGCCAGCACCCATGGGGGGGGCGGATACAATGAGCAGTTCTTC. Amino acid sequence: CASTHGGGGYNEQFF. This chain uses TRBV5-4 with TRBJ2-1, with D perhaps matching TRBD2 (7 bases). Trimming removed 6 bases from V and 4 bases from J, with 17 bases in between. Germline V gene sequence: CDR1 SGHNT, CDR2 YYREEE (reference sequence). This CDR3 comprises 15 residues.

The chain has TRBV5-4 and TRBJ2-5, with 8 bases that match TRBD1. The CDR3 has 13 amino acids. CDR1 is SGHNT and CDR2 is YYREEE in the germline V gene (reference sequence). V shed 5 bases, J shed 4 bases, and the junction held 4 bases outside the gene matches. The CDR3: CASSAGGVETQYF. CDR3 DNA: TGTGCCAGCAGTGCAGGGGGCGTAGAGACCCAGTACTTC.